The present T cell receptor (beta chain) was sequenced within a study of vaccination and CD4 T cells after COVID-19. With regard to this clonotype: Its antigen is not identified.

Sequenced with the Oncomine TCR Beta short-read assay was DNA taken from cultured CD4+ T cells. TCRdb re-called the PCR reads through MiXCR, storing one row per CDR3 protein. The table shows about 20,000 distinct CDR3 sequences, with approximately 32% occurring only once. Treatment of the sample: approximately 11-day PBMC culture with coronavirus spike peptide pools or control peptides (ViraFEST assay). Sequenced input: cultured CD4+ T cells from blood. The sequence was collected from a human donor with COVID-19.

CDR3 nucleotides: TGTGCCAGCAGTTTAGGGGGGACTAGCGGGGGGAATACGCAGTATTTT. This codes for CASSLGGTSGGNTQYF. The chain is built from TRBV12-3 or TRBV12-4 and TRBJ2-3; 15 bases fit TRBD2. The CDR3 runs 16 residues. V lost 1 base, J lost 7 bases, and 3 bases stayed unmatched.